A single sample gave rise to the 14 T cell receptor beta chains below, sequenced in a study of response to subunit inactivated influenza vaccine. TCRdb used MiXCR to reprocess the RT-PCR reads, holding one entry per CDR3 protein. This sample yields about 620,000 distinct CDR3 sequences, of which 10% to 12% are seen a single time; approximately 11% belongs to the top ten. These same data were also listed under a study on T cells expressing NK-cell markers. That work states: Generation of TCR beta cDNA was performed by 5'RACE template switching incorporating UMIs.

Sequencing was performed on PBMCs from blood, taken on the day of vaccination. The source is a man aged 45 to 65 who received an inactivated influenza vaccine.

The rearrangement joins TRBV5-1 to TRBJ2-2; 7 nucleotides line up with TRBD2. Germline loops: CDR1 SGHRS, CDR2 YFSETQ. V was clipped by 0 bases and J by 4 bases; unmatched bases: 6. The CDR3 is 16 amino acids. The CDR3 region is CASSLGRAGSTGELFF. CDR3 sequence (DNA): TGCGCCAGCAGCTTGGGTCGAGCGGGGAGCACCGGGGAGCTGTTTTTT.

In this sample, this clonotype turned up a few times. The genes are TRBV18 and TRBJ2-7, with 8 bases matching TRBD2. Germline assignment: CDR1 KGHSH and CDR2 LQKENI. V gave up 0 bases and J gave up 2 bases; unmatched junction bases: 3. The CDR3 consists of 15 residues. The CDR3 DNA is TGTGCCAGCTCACCACCTAGCGGGACCCCCTACGAGCAGTACTTC. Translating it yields CASSPPSGTPYEQYF. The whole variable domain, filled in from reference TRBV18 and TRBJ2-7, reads NAGVMQNPRHLVRRRGQEARLRCSPMKGHSHVYWYRQLPEEGLKFMVYLQKENIIDESGMPKERFSAEFPKEGPSILRIQQVVRGDSAAYFCASSPPSGTPYEQYFGPGTRLTVT.

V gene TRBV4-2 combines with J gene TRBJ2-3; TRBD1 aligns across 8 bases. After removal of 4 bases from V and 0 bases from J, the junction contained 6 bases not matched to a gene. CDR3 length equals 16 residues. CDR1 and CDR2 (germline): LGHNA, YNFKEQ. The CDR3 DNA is TGTGCCAGCAGCCGGCCCGGACAGGGCAGCACAGATACGCAGTATTTT. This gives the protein CASSRPGQGSTDTQYF.

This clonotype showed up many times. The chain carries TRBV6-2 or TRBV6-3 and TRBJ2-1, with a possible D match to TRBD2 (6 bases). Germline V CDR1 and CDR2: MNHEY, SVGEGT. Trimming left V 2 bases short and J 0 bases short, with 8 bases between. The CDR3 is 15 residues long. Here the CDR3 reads CASSYRSGSYNEQFF. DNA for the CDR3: TGTGCCAGCAGTTACCGTAGCGGCTCCTACAATGAGCAGTTCTTC.

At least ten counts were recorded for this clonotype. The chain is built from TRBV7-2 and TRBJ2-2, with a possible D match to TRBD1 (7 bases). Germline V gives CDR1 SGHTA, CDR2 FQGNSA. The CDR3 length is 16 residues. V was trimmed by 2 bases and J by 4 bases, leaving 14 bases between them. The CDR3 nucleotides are TGTGCCAGCAGCTTATGGGCAGGGGGAGGCACCGGGGAGCTGTTTTTT. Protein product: CASSLWAGGGTGELFF.

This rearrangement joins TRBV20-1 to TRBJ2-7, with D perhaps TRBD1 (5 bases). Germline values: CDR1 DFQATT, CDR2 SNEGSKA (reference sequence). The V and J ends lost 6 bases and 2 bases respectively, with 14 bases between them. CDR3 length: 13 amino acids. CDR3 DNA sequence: TGCAGTGCCACAGTCAGGGCTACCTACGAGCAGTACTTC. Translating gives CSATVRATYEQYF.

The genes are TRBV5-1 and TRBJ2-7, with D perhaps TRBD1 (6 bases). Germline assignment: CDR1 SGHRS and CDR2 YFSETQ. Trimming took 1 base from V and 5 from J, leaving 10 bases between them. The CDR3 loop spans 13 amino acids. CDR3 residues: CASSLNWGHEQYF. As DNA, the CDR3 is TGCGCCAGCAGCTTGAATTGGGGGCACGAGCAGTACTTC.

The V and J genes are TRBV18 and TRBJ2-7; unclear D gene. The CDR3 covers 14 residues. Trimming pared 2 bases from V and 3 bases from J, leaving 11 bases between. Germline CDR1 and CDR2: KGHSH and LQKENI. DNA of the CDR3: TGTGCCAGCTCACCAATTTTTGCTTACTACGAGCAGTACTTC. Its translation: CASSPIFAYYEQYF.

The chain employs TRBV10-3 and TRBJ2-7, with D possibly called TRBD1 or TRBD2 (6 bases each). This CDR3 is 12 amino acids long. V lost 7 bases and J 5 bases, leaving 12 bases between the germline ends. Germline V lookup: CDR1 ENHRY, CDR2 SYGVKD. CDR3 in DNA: TGTGCCATCAAAAGGGGGGCCCACGAGCAGTACTTC. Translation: CAIKRGAHEQYF.

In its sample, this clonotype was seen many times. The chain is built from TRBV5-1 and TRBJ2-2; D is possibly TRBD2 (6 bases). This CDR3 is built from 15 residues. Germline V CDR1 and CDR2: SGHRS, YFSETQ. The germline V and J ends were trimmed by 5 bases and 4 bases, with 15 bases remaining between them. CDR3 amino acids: CASRGLQGGTGELFF. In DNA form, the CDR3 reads TGCGCCAGCAGGGGACTTCAGGGCGGCACCGGGGAGCTGTTTTTT.

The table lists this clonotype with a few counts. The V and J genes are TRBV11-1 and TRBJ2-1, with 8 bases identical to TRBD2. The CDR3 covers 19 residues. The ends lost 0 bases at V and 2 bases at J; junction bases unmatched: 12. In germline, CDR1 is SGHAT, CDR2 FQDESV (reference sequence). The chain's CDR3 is CASSLAWSPSGGAYNEQFF. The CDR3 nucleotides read TGTGCCAGCAGCTTAGCGTGGAGCCCAAGCGGGGGAGCCTACAATGAGCAGTTCTTC.

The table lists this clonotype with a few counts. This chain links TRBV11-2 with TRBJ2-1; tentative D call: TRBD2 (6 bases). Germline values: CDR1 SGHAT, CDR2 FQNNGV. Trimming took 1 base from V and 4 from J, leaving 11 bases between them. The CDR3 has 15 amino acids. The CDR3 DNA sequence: TGTGCCAGCAGCTTAGCCCACGGGAGTTACAATGAGCAGTTCTTC. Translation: CASSLAHGSYNEQFF.

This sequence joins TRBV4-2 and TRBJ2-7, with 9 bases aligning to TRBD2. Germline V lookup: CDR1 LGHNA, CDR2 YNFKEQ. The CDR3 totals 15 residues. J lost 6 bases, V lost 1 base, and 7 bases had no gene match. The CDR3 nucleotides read TGTGCCAGCAGCCAAGCGTCTCTAGCGGGAATCGAGCAGTACTTC. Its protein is CASSQASLAGIEQYF.

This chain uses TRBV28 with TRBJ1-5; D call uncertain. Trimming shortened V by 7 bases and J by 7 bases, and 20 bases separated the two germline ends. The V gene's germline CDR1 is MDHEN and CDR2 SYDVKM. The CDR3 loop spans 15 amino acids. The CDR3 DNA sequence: TGTGCCAGCACCCCCCTTTATGCGGTCGGGCAGCCCCAGCATTTT. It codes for CASTPLYAVGQPQHF.